This T cell receptor beta chain was found in a study of PD-1 blockade in mismatch repair-deficient tumors. Looking at the study overall: Patients had over 10 mismatch repair-deficient cancer types, all previously treated and progressing. The study's findings and limits: Rapid post-treatment expansion, then contraction, generally preceding radiologic response, marked tumor-resident clones.

The CDR3 length is 16 residues. The germline V gene has CDR1 MNHEY and CDR2 SVGAGI. Trimming took 0 bases from V and 3 from J; bases not matched to a gene: 2. Regarding this clone: The antigen is not known.

TCRdb's copy holds only in-frame clones and misses some; the assay was immunoSEQ multiplex PCR. Of over 100,000 clones listed, about three quarters are singletons. PCR or immunohistochemistry showed mismatch repair deficiency in every enrolled patient. The receptor's source is an adult with mismatch repair-deficient cancer. This rearrangement joins TRBV6-5 to TRBJ2-2; 9 positions match TRBD2. Here the sequenced sample was peripheral blood, taken around 60 weeks after starting pembrolizumab. As DNA, the CDR3 is TGTGCCAGCAGTTACTCAGGCGGGAGGGACACCGGGGAGCTGTTTTTT. It encodes CASSYSGGRDTGELFF.